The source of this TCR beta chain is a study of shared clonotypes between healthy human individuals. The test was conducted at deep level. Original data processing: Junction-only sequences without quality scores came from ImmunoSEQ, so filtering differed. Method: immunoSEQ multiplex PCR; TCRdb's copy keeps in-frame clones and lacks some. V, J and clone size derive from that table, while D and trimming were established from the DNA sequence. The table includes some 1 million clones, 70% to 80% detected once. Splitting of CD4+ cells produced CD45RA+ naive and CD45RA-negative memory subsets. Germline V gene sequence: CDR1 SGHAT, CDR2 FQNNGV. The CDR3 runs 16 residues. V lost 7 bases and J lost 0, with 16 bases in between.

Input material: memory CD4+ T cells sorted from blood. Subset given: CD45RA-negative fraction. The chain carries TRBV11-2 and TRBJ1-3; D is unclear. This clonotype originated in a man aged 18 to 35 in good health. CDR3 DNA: TGTGCCAGCAAACTCCCGGGGTTTAGCTCTGGAAACACCATATATTTT. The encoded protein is CASKLPGFSSGNTIYF.